This TCR beta chain was observed in a study of blood T cell repertoires in COVID-19. Study-level information: Material from acute and convalescent COVID-19 was sourced from the United States, Italy and Spain.

Using immunoSEQ multiplex PCR, the repertoire was profiled, and TCRdb retains in-frame clones only, with some absent. This table holds roughly 380,000 clones, about 90% found once. Cohort allocation depended upon clinical history that participants reported. CDR1 and CDR2 (germline): MGHRA, YSYEKL. V was trimmed by 4 bases and J by 4 bases, leaving 7 bases between them. The CDR3 runs 13 residues. The gene calls are TRBV4-1 and TRBJ2-2, with TRBD1 as a possible D gene (6 bases). The sequence came from a woman aged 25 to 39 who had recovered from COVID-19. Sequencing input: PBMCs or T cells enriched from blood (not recorded which). Here the CDR3 DNA reads TGCGCCAGCAGCCGAGGGGGCACCGGGGAGCTGTTTTTT. Its protein product is CASSRGGTGELFF.